Following are 9 T cell receptor beta chains from one sample sequenced in a study of blood T cell repertoires in COVID-19. The assay was immunoSEQ multiplex PCR, and TCRdb's table has in-frame clones only and misses some. The data contain about 130,000 clones, 84% of them singletons. The source material was peripheral blood. The receptors originated from a human donor in a cohort sampled during active COVID-19.

J is TRBJ2-7 and V is TRBV21-1; TRBD1, the D gene given by the table, was not confirmed from the DNA. TRBV21-1 is assigned pseudogene status. This CDR3 spans 18 amino acids. The CDR3 protein is CASSRKCVADRSAYEQYF. CDR3 nucleotides: TGTGCCAGCAGCAGAAAATGTGTGGCGGACAGGTCGGCCTACGAGCAGTACTTC.

CDR3 in DNA: TGTGCCAGCAGAGAAAGGGACAGTAATCAGCCCCAGCATTTT. Translated: CASRERDSNQPQHF. The chain is built from TRBV2 and TRBJ1-5; the match to TRBD1 covers 7 bases. CDR3 length equals 14 residues. Germline CDR1 reads SNHLY; CDR2 reads FYNNEI. V lost 6 bases, J lost 4 bases, and 6 bases stayed unmatched.

The chain recombines TRBV10-3 with TRBJ2-2; possibly TRBD2 for D (6 bases). V was shortened by 1 base and J by 4 bases, with 10 bases between the two germline ends. Germline loops: CDR1 ENHRY, CDR2 SYGVKD. CDR3 length: 15 amino acids. In DNA, the CDR3 is TGTGCCATCAGTGAGTGGGGGGTTAGCACCGGGGAGCTGTTTTTT. Translated: CAISEWGVSTGELFF.

The chain is built from TRBV9 and TRBJ2-1, with 9 bases lining up with TRBD1. CDR3 length: 15 amino acids. The germline CDR1 and CDR2 sequences are SGDLS and YYNGEE. Trimming at V came to 4 bases and at J to 5 bases, leaving 7 bases not matched to a gene. The CDR3 DNA is TGTGCCAGCAGCCCCCGACAGGGGGGGGACAATGAGCAGTTCTTC. Encoded protein: CASSPRQGGDNEQFF. The entire variable domain, with the rest obtained from reference TRBV9 and TRBJ2-1, is as follows: DSGVTQTPKHLITATGQRVTLRCSPRSGDLSVYWYQQSLDQGLQFLIQYYNGEERAKGNILERFSAQQFPDLHSELNLSSLELGDSALYFCASSPRQGGDNEQFFGPGTRLTVL.

J is TRBJ2-6 and V is TRBV6-5, with unresolved D. The ends were cut back, 6 bases at V and 2 bases at J, with 8 bases in the middle. The germline V gene encodes CDR1 MNHEY and CDR2 SVGAGI. This CDR3 is 14 amino acids long. This CDR3 is CASRRLAGANVLTF. Here the CDR3 DNA reads TGTGCCAGCAGGAGACTGGCTGGGGCCAACGTCCTGACTTTC.

The chain has TRBV5-8 and TRBJ2-4; 7 positions match TRBD1. CDR1 is SGHTS, CDR2 YDEGEE, per germline. Trimming at V came to 4 bases and at J to 0 bases, leaving 7 bases not matched to a gene. The CDR3 covers 16 residues. CDR3 sequence reads: CASSPGTVLAKNIQYF. In nucleotides, the CDR3 is TGTGCCAGCAGCCCCGGGACAGTCTTAGCCAAAAACATTCAGTACTTC.

The chain joins TRBV4-2 to TRBJ2-5, with D tentatively TRBD1 (5 bases). Germline CDR1 and CDR2: LGHNA and YNFKEQ. This CDR3 region has 14 residues. The germline V and J ends were trimmed by 1 base and 3 bases, with 9 bases remaining between them. CDR3 sequence: CASSQGRGEETQYF. CDR3 sequence (DNA): TGTGCCAGCAGCCAAGGAAGGGGCGAAGAGACCCAGTACTTC.

This chain uses TRBV2 with TRBJ2-5, with TRBD2 matching 12 bases. V gave up 3 bases and J gave up 1 base; unmatched junction bases: 0. The CDR3 totals 15 residues. Germline CDR1 SNHLY, CDR2 FYNNEI. This chain's CDR3 is CASSETSGGQETQYF. The CDR3 DNA follows: TGTGCCAGCAGTGAGACTAGCGGGGGCCAAGAGACCCAGTACTTC.

The chain joins TRBV10-1 to TRBJ1-1; D is possibly TRBD1 (5 bases). CDR3 size: 14 residues. From germline, CDR1 is WNHNN and CDR2 SYGVQD (reference sequence). The germline V and J ends were trimmed by 8 bases and 1 base, with 14 bases remaining between them. The CDR3 reads CASCLRQSNTEAFF. The CDR3 DNA sequence: TGCGCCAGCTGCCTTAGACAGTCGAACACTGAAGCTTTCTTT.